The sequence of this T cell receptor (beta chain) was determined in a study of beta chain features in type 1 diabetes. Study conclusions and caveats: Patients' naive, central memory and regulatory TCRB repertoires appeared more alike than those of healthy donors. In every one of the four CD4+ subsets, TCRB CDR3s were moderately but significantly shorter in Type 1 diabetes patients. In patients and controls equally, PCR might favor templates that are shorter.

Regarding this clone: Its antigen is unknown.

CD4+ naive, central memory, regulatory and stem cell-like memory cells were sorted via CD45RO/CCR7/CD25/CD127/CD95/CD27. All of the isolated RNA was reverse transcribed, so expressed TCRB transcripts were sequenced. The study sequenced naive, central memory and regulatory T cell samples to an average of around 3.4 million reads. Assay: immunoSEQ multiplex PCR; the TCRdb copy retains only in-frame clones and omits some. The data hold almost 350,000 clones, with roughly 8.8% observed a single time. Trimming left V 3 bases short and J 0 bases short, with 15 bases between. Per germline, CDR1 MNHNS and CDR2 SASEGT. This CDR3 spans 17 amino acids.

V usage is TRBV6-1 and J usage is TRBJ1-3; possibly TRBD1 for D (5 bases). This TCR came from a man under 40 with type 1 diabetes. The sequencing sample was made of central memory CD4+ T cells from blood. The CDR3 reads CASSDRLTASSGNTIYF. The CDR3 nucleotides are TGTGCCAGCAGTGACAGGCTGACAGCCAGCTCTGGAAACACCATATATTTT.